This T cell receptor beta chain was retrieved from a study of response to subunit inactivated influenza vaccine. Concerning this clonotype itself: Antigen: not known. The junction and the germline gene differ at one end; a read error may be behind it.

Whole-study findings and limits: The authors suggested that every seasonal influenza vaccination recruits few new T cells.

TCRdb recomputed calls from the RT-PCR reads with MiXCR, one row per CDR3 protein. The sample has 530,000 or so distinct CDR3 sequences, less than 15% seen once. The CDR3 loop spans 13 amino acids. Germline V gene sequence: CDR1 SGHKS, CDR2 YYEKEE (reference sequence). The chain is built from TRBV5-5 and TRBJ1-1; the D is unclear. The sequences come from PBMCs from blood, collected 11 to 12 days after vaccination. The source is a man aged 45-60 years who received an inactivated influenza vaccine. The CDR3 DNA reads as TGTACCAGCAGCGACCGCCGGGCTTCTGAAGCTTTCTTT. The encoded protein is CTSSDRRASEAFF. Filled out from reference TRBV5-5 and TRBJ1-1, the complete variable domain reads DAGVTQSPTHLIKTRGQQVTLRCSPISGHKSVSWYQQVLGQGPQFIFQYYEKEERGRGNFPDRFSARQFPNYSSELNVNALLLGDSALYLCTSSDRRASEAFFGQGTRLTVV.